These 2 T cell receptor beta chains originate from one sample sequenced in a study of blood T cell repertoires in COVID-19. Clones were read by immunoSEQ multiplex PCR, and TCRdb kept only the in-frame ones, dropping some. The sample yields over 90,000 clones, around 87% seen once. The sequencing sample was made of peripheral blood. Every receptor here comes from a man between 45 and 60 years old with active or convalescent COVID-19.

The sample holds one count of this clone. The chain uses TRBV2 and TRBJ2-5; 10 nucleotides agree with TRBD2. The V gene's germline CDR1 is SNHLY and CDR2 FYNNEI. V was pared by 6 bases and J by 0 bases, with 4 bases of the junction left unmatched. The CDR3 loop spans 15 amino acids. As DNA, the CDR3 is TGTGCCAGCAGGGGACTAGCGTCGTACCAAGAGACCCAGTACTTC. Amino acid sequence: CASRGLASYQETQYF.

V gene TRBV6-1 combines with J gene TRBJ1-1, with TRBD1 identical over 12 bases. J gave up 5 bases and V 3 bases, and 4 bases lay outside the gene matches. The CDR3 contains 15 residues. The germline V gene has CDR1 MNHNS and CDR2 SASEGT. In DNA form, the CDR3 reads TGTGCCAGCAGTGAGGGACAGGGGGCGTGGACTGAAGCTTTCTTT. Translating it yields CASSEGQGAWTEAFF.